This TCR beta chain was captured in a study of control samples from healthy donors and cancer patients. V dropped 5 bases and J dropped 0; count of bases not matched to a gene: 6. Looked up from germline, CDR1 is LGHNT and CDR2 is FRNRAP. The CDR3 is 16 amino acids. Produced via immunoSEQ multiplex PCR; TCRdb's table is partial and in-frame only. The table records tens of thousands of clones, 90% to 95% of them present only once. The count of this clone is one. The chain is built from TRBV12-5 and TRBJ2-2, with 7 bases identical to TRBD1. Sequencing used blood. The TCR was taken from a man aged 30 to 45 in good health. The CDR3 here is CASGPPGTANTGELFF. The CDR3 DNA follows: TGTGCTAGTGGTCCGCCCGGGACAGCGAACACCGGGGAGCTGTTTTTT.